The 18 T cell receptor beta chains below were found in one sample sequenced in a study of blood T cell repertoires in COVID-19. The data were produced by immunoSEQ multiplex PCR, yet TCRdb's version contains in-frame clones alone and is incomplete. The table shows 150,000 to 200,000 clones, with approximately 83% occurring only once. Sequenced input: peripheral blood. All receptors come from a woman of 80 years or more with acute or convalescent COVID-19.

The V and J genes are TRBV5-5 and TRBJ2-2; 15 bases align to TRBD2. The CDR3 runs 17 residues. V lost 4 bases, J lost 0 bases, and 1 base stayed unmatched. The germline V gene encodes CDR1 SGHKS and CDR2 YYEKEE (reference sequence). DNA of the CDR3: TGTGCCAGCAGCAGGACTAGCGGGGGGGCGAACACCGGGGAGCTGTTTTTT. This encodes CASSRTSGGANTGELFF.

The rearrangement joins TRBV6-6 to TRBJ2-1; 7 nucleotides align to TRBD2. The CDR3 loop spans 18 amino acids. V gave up 5 bases and J gave up 0 bases; unmatched junction bases: 13. From germline, CDR1 is MNHNY and CDR2 SVGAGI (reference sequence). This chain's CDR3 is CASSLNPSRGISYNEQFF. The DNA of the CDR3 is TGTGCCAGCAGTCTAAACCCTTCGCGGGGGATCTCCTACAATGAGCAGTTCTTC.

The chain links TRBV2 to TRBJ1-6; no firm D call. The CDR3 loop spans 15 amino acids. Trimming shortened V by 4 bases and J by 8 bases, and 15 bases separated the two germline ends. The germline gives CDR1 SNHLY, CDR2 FYNNEI. The DNA for the CDR3 is TGTGCCAGCAGTGTGGGCAGGATGGGTGATTCACCCCTCCACTTT. It codes for CASSVGRMGDSPLHF.

The rearrangement joins TRBV7-2 to TRBJ1-1; D gene unclear. The V gene's germline CDR1 is SGHTA and CDR2 FQGNSA. V was pared by 5 bases and J by 0 bases, with 10 bases between. The CDR3 length is 14 residues. The CDR3 nucleotides read TGTGCCAGCAGCACCGAACTGATGAACACTGAAGCTTTCTTT. Translation: CASSTELMNTEAFF.

The rearrangement joins TRBV3-1 (or the pseudogene TRBV3-2) to TRBJ2-5; 8 positions agree with TRBD1. This CDR3 has 17 amino acids. From germline, CDR1 is LGHDT and CDR2 YNNKEL (reference sequence). The V segment lost 1 base and the J segment 5 bases; nucleotides outside the gene matches: 12. The CDR3 region is CASSQAWGSRGRETQYF. The DNA of the CDR3 is TGTGCCAGCAGCCAAGCCTGGGGAAGCAGGGGGCGCGAGACCCAGTACTTC.

This chain joins TRBV5-1 and TRBJ2-3, with 9 nucleotides matching TRBD2. Looked up from germline, CDR1 is SGHRS and CDR2 is YFSETQ. With 4 bases clipped from V and 2 bases from J, the junction kept 5 bases outside the gene matches. This CDR3 has 15 amino acids. In DNA, the CDR3 is TGCGCCAGCAGCATCGGACTAGCGACCACAGATACGCAGTATTTT. Its translation: CASSIGLATTDTQYF.

This clone is a singleton in its sample. The chain uses TRBV3-1 (or the pseudogene TRBV3-2) and TRBJ1-6; 7 nucleotides agree with TRBD1. The ends lost 8 bases at V and 6 bases at J; junction bases unmatched: 7. The CDR3 runs 14 residues. Germline V gene sequence: CDR1 LGHDT, CDR2 YNNKEL (reference sequence). Here the CDR3 reads CASGQVLGNSPLHF. The CDR3 DNA follows: TGTGCCAGCGGACAGGTTCTGGGTAATTCACCCCTCCACTTT.

The CDR3, as DNA: TGCGCCAGCAGCCAAGGCCAGGGGGCGCTTCCTGGGGCCAACGTCCTGACTTTC. It codes for CASSQGQGALPGANVLTF. The chain links TRBV4-1 to TRBJ2-6; 8 bases are shared with TRBD1. After removal of 1 base from V and 2 bases from J, the junction contained 7 bases not matched to a gene. CDR3 length: 18 amino acids. The germline V gene encodes CDR1 MGHRA and CDR2 YSYEKL.

A single count supports this clone. The rearrangement joins TRBV19 to TRBJ1-6; no reliable D call. This CDR3 region has 15 residues. With 6 bases removed from V and 7 bases from J, the gap between germline ends came to 16 bases. The V gene's germline CDR1 is LNHDA and CDR2 SQIVND (reference sequence). The CDR3 DNA reads TGTGCCAGTAGCCCGGGAAGTAGTTGGAATTCACCCCTCCACTTT. Translated, it gives CASSPGSSWNSPLHF.

About this clone: In the same sample, other DNA sequences code for this CDR3. The chain is built from TRBV5-1 and TRBJ1-1; D is unresolved. This CDR3 spans 14 amino acids. The germline CDR1 and CDR2 sequences are SGHRS and YFSETQ. Trimming cost V 0 bases and J 1 base, with 7 bases left between them. Written as DNA, the CDR3 is TGCGCCAGCAGCTTGGACAGCCAGAACACTGAAGCTTTCTTT. Residues: CASSLDSQNTEAFF.

The V call is TRBV27, the J call TRBJ1-5; 8 bases agree with TRBD1. Germline CDR1 and CDR2: MNHEY and SMNVEV (reference sequence). There are 17 residues in the CDR3. With V trimmed by 7 bases and J by 5 bases, 16 bases remained unmatched. The CDR3 protein is CASTARTEDRVHQPQHF. CDR3 DNA sequence: TGTGCCAGCACCGCTCGAACTGAGGACAGGGTGCATCAGCCCCAGCATTTT.

Regarding this clone: Other DNA sequences in this specimen translate into the identical CDR3. The gene calls are TRBV7-9 and TRBJ2-3; tentative D call: TRBD2 (5 bases). Germline V gives CDR1 SEHNR, CDR2 FQNEAQ (reference sequence). V dropped 2 bases and J dropped 6 bases, with 6 bases sitting between them. The CDR3 has 12 amino acids. The CDR3 DNA follows: TGTGCCAGCAGCTTATCGGGGGATACGCAGTATTTT. It codes for CASSLSGDTQYF.

The chain employs TRBV6-5 and TRBJ1-6, with 10 bases that match TRBD1. Trimming took 8 bases from V and 8 from J; bases not matched to a gene: 3. The CDR3 contains 13 residues. Germline values: CDR1 MNHEY, CDR2 SVGAGI. The CDR3 nucleotides read TGTGCCAGCCGGGACAGGGGTGATTCACCCCTCCACTTT. This codes for CASRDRGDSPLHF.

CDR3 protein: CASSWTGASGNTIYF. DNA of the CDR3: TGTGCCAGTAGCTGGACAGGGGCCTCTGGAAACACCATATATTTT. The rearrangement uses TRBV19 and TRBJ1-3, with 9 bases lining up with TRBD1. This CDR3 has 15 amino acids. Germline CDR1 and CDR2: LNHDA and SQIVND (reference sequence). Trimming took 6 bases from V and 0 from J; bases not matched to a gene: 3. The variable domain in full, with the rest retrieved from reference TRBV19 and TRBJ1-3, is DGGITQSPKYLFRKEGQNVTLSCEQNLNHDAMYWYRQDPGQGLRLIYYSQIVNDFQKGDIAEGYSVSREKKESFPLTVTSAQKNPTAFYLCASSWTGASGNTIYFGEGSWLTVV.

This chain uses TRBV7-8 with TRBJ2-7; D is undetermined. Deletions cut 5 bases from V and 3 bases from J, with 11 bases between. Germline CDR1 SGHVS, CDR2 FQNEAQ. This CDR3 region has 13 residues. The CDR3 region is CASSTDTLYEQYF. In nucleotides, the CDR3 is TGTGCCAGCAGCACTGACACACTCTACGAGCAGTACTTC.

The chain has TRBV6-5 and TRBJ1-3; TRBD1 might be the D (5 bases). V lost 7 bases and J 0 bases, leaving 13 bases between the germline ends. The germline gives CDR1 MNHEY, CDR2 SVGAGI. CDR3 length equals 15 residues. The DNA for the CDR3 is TGTGCCAGCAAGAGAGATGGGGCCTCTGGAAACACCATATATTTT. This encodes CASKRDGASGNTIYF.

The chain joins TRBV18 to TRBJ2-1, with TRBD2 identical over 8 bases. J was trimmed by 3 bases and V by 6 bases; bases with no gene match: 7. Germline-derived CDR1 and CDR2 are KGHSH and LQKENI. CDR3 length: 15 residues. The CDR3 loop reads CASSSGTSGYNEQFF. Written as DNA, the CDR3 is TGTGCCAGCTCTTCCGGGACTAGTGGCTACAATGAGCAGTTCTTC.

In this sample, this clone turned up once. The J gene is TRBJ1-4, the V gene TRBV19; no clear D gene. V was shortened by 3 bases and J by 5 bases, with 13 bases between the two germline ends. The CDR3 runs 15 residues. The germline V gene encodes CDR1 LNHDA and CDR2 SQIVND (reference sequence). The CDR3 reads CASSINAGENEKLFF. DNA of the CDR3: TGTGCCAGTAGTATTAATGCGGGAGAAAATGAAAAACTGTTTTTT.